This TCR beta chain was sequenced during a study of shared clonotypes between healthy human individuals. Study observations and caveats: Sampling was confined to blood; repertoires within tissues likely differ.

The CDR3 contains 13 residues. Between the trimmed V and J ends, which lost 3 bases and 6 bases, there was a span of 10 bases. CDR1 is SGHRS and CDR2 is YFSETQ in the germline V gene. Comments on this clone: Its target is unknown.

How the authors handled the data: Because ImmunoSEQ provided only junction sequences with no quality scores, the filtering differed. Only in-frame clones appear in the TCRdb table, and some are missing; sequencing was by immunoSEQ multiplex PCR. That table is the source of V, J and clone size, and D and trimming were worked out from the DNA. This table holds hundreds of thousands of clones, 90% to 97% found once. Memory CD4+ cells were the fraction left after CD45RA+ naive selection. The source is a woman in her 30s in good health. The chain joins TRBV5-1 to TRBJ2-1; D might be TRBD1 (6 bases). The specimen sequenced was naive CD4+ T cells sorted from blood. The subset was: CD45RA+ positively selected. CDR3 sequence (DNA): TGCGCCAGCAGCTCCAGGGGCGTCAATGAGCAGTTCTTC. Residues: CASSSRGVNEQFF.